The 5 T cell receptor beta chains below were found in one sample sequenced in a study of T cell responses to AZD1222 COVID-19 vaccine. Measured with immunoSEQ multiplex PCR; TCRdb has only the in-frame clones, and not every one. The profile shows about 120,000 clones, about nine tenths of them singletons. Sequencing used peripheral blood, obtained on day 0 of AZD1222 vaccination. The receptors were gathered from an adult in good health.

With respect to this clone: One end of the junction varies from germline; a read error may be responsible. This sequence joins TRBV7-6 and TRBJ2-5; 11 bases line up with TRBD1. Germline lookup yields CDR1 SGHVS and CDR2 FNYEAQ. The CDR3 length is 15 residues. CDR3 in DNA: TGCCCACTACCCTTCGCGGACAGGGGGCGGGAGACCCAGTACTTC. It is translated as CPLPFADRGRETQYF.

The chain carries TRBV5-1 and TRBJ2-1, with TRBD1 matching over 10 bases. Germline V gene lookup returns CDR1 SGHRS and CDR2 YFSETQ. The V gene end was trimmed by 2 bases and the J gene end by 0 bases; junction bases not matched to a gene: 5. The CDR3 has 17 amino acids. In nucleotides, the CDR3 is TGCGCCAGCAGCTTAGGACAGGGGGTCAGCTCCTACAATGAGCAGTTCTTC. Translated, it gives CASSLGQGVSSYNEQFF.

This chain links TRBV19 with TRBJ1-5, with 7 bases lining up with TRBD1. The J segment lost 5 bases and the V segment lost 9 bases, leaving 7 bases of the junction unmatched. CDR3 length: 13 amino acids. Germline V CDR1 and CDR2: LNHDA, SQIVND (reference sequence). For the CDR3, the DNA is TGTGCCAGCAATAGACAGGGTTATCAGCCCCAGCATTTT. Translation gives CASNRQGYQPQHF.

The rearrangement joins TRBV5-4 to TRBJ1-2, with D unclear. The V end lost 6 bases, the J end lost 4 bases, and 10 bases lay between the germline ends. CDR3 length equals 12 residues. The germline gives CDR1 SGHNT, CDR2 YYREEE (reference sequence). CDR3 in DNA: TGTGCCAGCAAGGTCGGACCCTATGGCTACACCTTC. Translating gives CASKVGPYGYTF.

CDR3 loop: CASSFRTPQPQHF. The CDR3 DNA is TGTGCCAGCAGTTTTAGGACCCCTCAGCCCCAGCATTTT. The chain recombines TRBV12-3 or TRBV12-4 with TRBJ1-5; D is ambiguous. This CDR3 is built from 13 residues. V gave up 3 bases and J gave up 6 bases, with 9 bases separating them.